This TCR beta chain comes out of a study of blood T cell repertoires in COVID-19. Study as a whole: Acute-phase and convalescent COVID-19 samples originated in the United States, Italy and Spain. T cells, B-cell-depleted T cells, or PBMCs provided the cDNA or gDNA that served as material.

This clone was seen only a few times. Original handling: Scientists estimated how many nucleated cells there were by amplifying reference gene primers. Only in-frame clones appear in the TCRdb table, and some are missing; sequencing was by immunoSEQ multiplex PCR. V, J and clone size are taken as reported in that table, and D and trimming were inferred from the DNA itself. The sample shows about 140,000 clones, around three quarters of them seen only once. This CDR3 is 11 amino acids long. The V and J ends lost 4 bases and 3 bases respectively, with 4 bases between them. Germline CDR1 is SGHDN and CDR2 is FVKESK.

This TCR derives from a man between 45 and 60 years old with acute or convalescent COVID-19. This chain uses TRBV14 with TRBJ2-7, with unresolved D. Input material: peripheral blood. CDR3 residues: CASSRLYEQYF. As DNA, the CDR3 is TGTGCCAGCAGCCGACTCTACGAGCAGTACTTC.